These 2 T cell receptor beta chains were sequenced from one sample in a study of T-cell reconstitution after alpha-beta-depleted transplantation in children. Library preparation (for TCRbeta) was performed with unique molecular identifiers. Each CDR3 protein is one row after TCRdb ran MiXCR on the PCR reads. This sample has hundreds of thousands of distinct CDR3 sequences, with under 15% found just once. This sample comprised PBMCs from the stem cell graft donor, obtained from the stem cell graft. The source of these receptors is a human donor who donated a stem cell graft to a child with combined immunodeficiency.

Only one count was recorded for this clonotype. This chain uses TRBV4-1 with TRBJ2-7; the match to TRBD2 covers 8 bases. Losses at the gene ends were 1 base for V and 4 bases for J; bases not matched to a gene: 6. Germline V lookup: CDR1 MGHRA, CDR2 YSYEKL. The CDR3 contains 15 residues. The CDR3 DNA is TGCGCCAGCAGCCAAGTGCCAGCGGGGGATTACGAGCAGTACTTC. It is translated as CASSQVPAGDYEQYF.

This clonotype was detected a few times. This chain links TRBV12-3 or TRBV12-4 with TRBJ2-1, with D unresolved. V lost 6 bases and J 4 bases, leaving 10 bases between the germline ends. This CDR3 has 13 amino acids. CDR3 bases: TGTGCCAGCAGCCCCGGCTTTTACAATGAGCAGTTCTTC. Translated, it gives CASSPGFYNEQFF.